What follows is one TCR beta chain and its context. The antigen is unknown. This entry is derived from a study of beta chain features in type 1 diabetes. With V trimmed by 4 bases and J by 2 bases, 10 bases remained unmatched. This CDR3 spans 17 amino acids. Looked up from germline, CDR1 is SGHRS and CDR2 is YFSETQ. CD4+ naive, central memory, regulatory and stem cell-like memory subsets were isolated by sorting on CD45RO/CCR7/CD25/CD127/CD95/CD27. Each sorted population was over 98% pure. Notes on the study in general: At VDJ recombination sites, type 1 diabetes patients had fewer insertions and more deleted nucleotides.

Expressed TCRB transcripts were sequenced because the entire RNA isolate underwent reverse transcription. Libraries were prepared by immunoSEQ multiplex PCR; TCRdb keeps only in-frame clonotypes and omits some of them. This sample carries under 450,000 clones, about 15% of them seen once, and the ten largest clones take 0.035% to 0.04%. The genes are TRBV5-1 and TRBJ2-1; 9 nucleotides line up with TRBD2. The receptor's source is a man younger than 40 in good health. Sequences were obtained from naive CD4+ T cells from blood. CDR3 in DNA: TGCGCCAGCAGCAACCCGTTAGCGGGAGTGCCCTACAATGAGCAGTTCTTC. Its translation is CASSNPLAGVPYNEQFF.